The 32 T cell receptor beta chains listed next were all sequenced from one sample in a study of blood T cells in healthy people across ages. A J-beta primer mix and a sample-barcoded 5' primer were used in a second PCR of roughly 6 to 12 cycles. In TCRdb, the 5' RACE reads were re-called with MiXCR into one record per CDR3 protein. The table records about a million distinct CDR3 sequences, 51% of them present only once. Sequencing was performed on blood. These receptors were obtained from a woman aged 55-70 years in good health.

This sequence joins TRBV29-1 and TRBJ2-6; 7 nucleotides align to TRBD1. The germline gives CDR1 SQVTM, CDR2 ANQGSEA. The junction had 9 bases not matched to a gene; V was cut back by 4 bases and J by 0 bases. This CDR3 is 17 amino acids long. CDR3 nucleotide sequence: TGCAGCGTTGCCCCGGGACAGACGTTCTCTGGGGCCAACGTCCTGACTTTC. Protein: CSVAPGQTFSGANVLTF.

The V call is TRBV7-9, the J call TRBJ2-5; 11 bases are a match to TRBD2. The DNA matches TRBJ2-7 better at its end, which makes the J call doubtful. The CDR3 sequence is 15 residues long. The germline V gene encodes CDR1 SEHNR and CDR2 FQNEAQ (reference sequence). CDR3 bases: TGTGCCAGCAGCCAAGGCGGGACTAGCGGCTACGAGCAGTACTTC. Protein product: CASSQGGTSGYEQYF.

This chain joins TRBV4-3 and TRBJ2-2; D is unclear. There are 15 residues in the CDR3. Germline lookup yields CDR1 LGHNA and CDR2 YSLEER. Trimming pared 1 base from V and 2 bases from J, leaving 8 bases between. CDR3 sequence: CASSQGTGNTGELFF. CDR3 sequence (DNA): TGCGCCAGCAGCCAAGGGACCGGAAACACCGGGGAGCTGTTTTTT.

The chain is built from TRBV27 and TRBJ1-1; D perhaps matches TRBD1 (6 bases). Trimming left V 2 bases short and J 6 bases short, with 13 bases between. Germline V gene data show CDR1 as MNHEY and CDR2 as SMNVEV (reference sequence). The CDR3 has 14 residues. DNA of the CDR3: TGTGCCAGCAGTTTACTCAGGGGCAGTGCTGAAGCTTTCTTT. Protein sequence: CASSLLRGSAEAFF.

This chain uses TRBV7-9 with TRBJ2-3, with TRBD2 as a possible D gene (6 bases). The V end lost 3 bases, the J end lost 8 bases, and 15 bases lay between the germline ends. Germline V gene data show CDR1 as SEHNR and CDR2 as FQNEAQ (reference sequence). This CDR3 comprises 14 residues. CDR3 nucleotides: TGTGCCAGCAGCTTTGGTCTGACTAGAGGTACGCAGTATTTT. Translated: CASSFGLTRGTQYF.

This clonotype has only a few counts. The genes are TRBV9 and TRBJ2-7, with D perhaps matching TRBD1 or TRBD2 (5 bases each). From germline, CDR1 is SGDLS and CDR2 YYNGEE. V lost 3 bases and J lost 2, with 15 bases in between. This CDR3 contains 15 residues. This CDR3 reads CASSGDRDKTYEQYF. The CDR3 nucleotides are TGTGCCAGCAGCGGGGACCGGGATAAGACCTACGAGCAGTACTTC.

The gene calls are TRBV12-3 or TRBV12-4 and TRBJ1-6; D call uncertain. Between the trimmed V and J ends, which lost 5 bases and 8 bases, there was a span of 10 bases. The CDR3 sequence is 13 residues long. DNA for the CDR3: TGTGCCAGCAGTATCAAGGCCCATTCACCCCTCCACTTT. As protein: CASSIKAHSPLHF.

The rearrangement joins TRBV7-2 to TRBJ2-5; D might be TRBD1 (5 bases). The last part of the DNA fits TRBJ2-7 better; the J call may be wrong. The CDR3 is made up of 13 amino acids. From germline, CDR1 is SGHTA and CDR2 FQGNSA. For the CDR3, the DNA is TGTGCCAGCAGCCGTATTAGGGGAAACGAGCAGTACTTC. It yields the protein CASSRIRGNEQYF.

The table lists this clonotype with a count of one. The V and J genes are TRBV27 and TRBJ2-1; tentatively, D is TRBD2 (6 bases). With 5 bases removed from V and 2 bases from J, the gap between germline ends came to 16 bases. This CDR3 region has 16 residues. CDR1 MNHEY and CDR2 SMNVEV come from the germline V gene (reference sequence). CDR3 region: CASSGGTTGTYNEQFF. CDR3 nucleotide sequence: TGTGCCAGCAGTGGCGGGACGACCGGAACCTACAATGAGCAGTTCTTC.

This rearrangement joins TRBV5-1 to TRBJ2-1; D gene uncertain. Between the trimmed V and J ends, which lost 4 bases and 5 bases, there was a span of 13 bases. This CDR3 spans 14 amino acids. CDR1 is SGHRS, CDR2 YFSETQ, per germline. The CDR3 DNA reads TGCGCCAGCAGCCCCTATTTGACAAACAATGAGCAGTTCTTC. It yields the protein CASSPYLTNNEQFF.

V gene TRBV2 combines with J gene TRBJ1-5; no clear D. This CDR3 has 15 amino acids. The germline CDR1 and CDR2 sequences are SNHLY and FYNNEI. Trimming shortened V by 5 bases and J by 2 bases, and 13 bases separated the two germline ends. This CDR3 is CASSTLARGNQPQHF. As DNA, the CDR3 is TGTGCCAGCAGTACCCTGGCTCGGGGCAATCAGCCCCAGCATTTT.

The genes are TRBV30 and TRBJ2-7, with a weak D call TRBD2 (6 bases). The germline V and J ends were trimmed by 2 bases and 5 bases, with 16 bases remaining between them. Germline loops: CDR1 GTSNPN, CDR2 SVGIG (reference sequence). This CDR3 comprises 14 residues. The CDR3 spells CAWSTPGLYDEQYF. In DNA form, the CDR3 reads TGTGCCTGGAGTACTCCGGGACTTTATGACGAGCAGTACTTC.

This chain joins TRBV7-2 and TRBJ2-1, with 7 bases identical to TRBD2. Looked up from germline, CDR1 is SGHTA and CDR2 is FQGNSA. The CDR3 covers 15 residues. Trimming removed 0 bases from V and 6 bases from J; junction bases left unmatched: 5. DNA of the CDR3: TGTGCCAGCAGCTTAGCTTGGGACTACTGCAATGAGCAGTTCTTC. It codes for CASSLAWDYCNEQFF.

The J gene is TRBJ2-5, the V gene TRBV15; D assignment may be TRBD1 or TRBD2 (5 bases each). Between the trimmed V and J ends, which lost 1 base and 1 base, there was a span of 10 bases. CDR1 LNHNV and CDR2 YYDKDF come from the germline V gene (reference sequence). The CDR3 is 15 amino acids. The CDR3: CATSRGRGIQETQYF. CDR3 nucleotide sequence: TGTGCCACCAGCAGAGGTCGGGGCATCCAAGAGACCCAGTACTTC.

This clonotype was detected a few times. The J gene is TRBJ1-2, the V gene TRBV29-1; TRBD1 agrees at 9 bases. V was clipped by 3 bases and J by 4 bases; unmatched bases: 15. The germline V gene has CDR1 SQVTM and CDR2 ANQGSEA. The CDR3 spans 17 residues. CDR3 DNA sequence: TGCAGCGTTGATTTTGGGGACAGGGTCCTCTCCCCCTATGGCTACACCTTC. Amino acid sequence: CSVDFGDRVLSPYGYTF.

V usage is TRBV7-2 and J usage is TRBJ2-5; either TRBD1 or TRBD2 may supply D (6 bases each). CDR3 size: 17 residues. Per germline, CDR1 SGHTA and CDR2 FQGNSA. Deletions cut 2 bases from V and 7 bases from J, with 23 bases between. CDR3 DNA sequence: TGTGCCAGCAGCTTAAGCGCTGGGGGCGGGAATCTGAGGACCCAGTACTTC. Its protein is CASSLSAGGGNLRTQYF. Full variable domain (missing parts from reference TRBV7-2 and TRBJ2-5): GAGVSQSPSNKVTEKGKDVELRCDPISGHTALYWYRQSLGQGLEFLIYFQGNSAPDKSGLPSDRFSAERTGGSVSTLTIQRTQQEDSAVYLCASSLSAGGGNLRTQYFGPGTRLLVL.

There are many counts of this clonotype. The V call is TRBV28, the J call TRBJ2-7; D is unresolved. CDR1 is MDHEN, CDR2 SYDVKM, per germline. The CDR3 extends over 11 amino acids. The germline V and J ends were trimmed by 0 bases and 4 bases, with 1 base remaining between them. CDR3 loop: CASSLWYEQYF. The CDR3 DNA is TGTGCCAGCAGTTTATGGTACGAGCAGTACTTC.

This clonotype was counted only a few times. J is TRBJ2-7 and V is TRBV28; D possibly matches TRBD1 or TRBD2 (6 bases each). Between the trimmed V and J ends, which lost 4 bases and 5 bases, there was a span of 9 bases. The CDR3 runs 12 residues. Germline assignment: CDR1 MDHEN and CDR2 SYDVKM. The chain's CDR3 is CASSSGGNEQYF. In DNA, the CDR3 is TGTGCCAGCAGTTCCGGGGGCAACGAGCAGTACTTC.

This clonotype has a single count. Here the CDR3 DNA reads TGTGCCAGCAGCCCACGAGAAGTCGGATTGCAGTACTTC. Amino acids: CASSPREVGLQYF. V and J are TRBV7-2 and TRBJ2-4; no definite D call. Per the germline V gene, CDR1 is SGHTA and CDR2 is FQGNSA. This CDR3 has 13 amino acids. V dropped 5 bases and J dropped 13 bases, with 18 bases sitting between them.

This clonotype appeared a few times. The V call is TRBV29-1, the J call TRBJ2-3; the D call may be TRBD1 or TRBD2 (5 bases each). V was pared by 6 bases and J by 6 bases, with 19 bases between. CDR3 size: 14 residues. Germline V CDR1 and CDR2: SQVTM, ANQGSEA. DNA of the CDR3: TGCAGCGTCCTAAGCGGAGAGTGGGGGGATACGCAGTATTTT. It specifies CSVLSGEWGDTQYF.

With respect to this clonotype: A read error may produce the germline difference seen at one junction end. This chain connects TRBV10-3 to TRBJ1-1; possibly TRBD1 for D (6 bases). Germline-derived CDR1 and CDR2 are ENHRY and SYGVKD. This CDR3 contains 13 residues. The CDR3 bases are TGTACCATCAGCCAAGGGGGAATAACTGAAGCTTTCTTT. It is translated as CTISQGGITEAFF.

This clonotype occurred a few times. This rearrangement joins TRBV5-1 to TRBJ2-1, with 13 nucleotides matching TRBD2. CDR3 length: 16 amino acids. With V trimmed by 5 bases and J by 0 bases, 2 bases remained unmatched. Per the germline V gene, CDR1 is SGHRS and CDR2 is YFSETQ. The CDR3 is CASRRTSGSSYNEQFF. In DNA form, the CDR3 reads TGCGCCAGCAGGCGGACTAGCGGGAGCTCCTACAATGAGCAGTTCTTC.

CDR3 sequence reads: CAIRPGLAVTDTQYF. The CDR3 DNA follows: TGTGCCATACGCCCGGGACTAGCGGTCACAGATACGCAGTATTTT. The V gene is TRBV10-3, the J gene TRBJ2-3; 11 bases map to TRBD2. The CDR3 consists of 15 residues. The V gene's germline CDR1 is ENHRY and CDR2 SYGVKD. V lost 9 bases, J lost 2 bases, and 7 bases stayed unmatched.

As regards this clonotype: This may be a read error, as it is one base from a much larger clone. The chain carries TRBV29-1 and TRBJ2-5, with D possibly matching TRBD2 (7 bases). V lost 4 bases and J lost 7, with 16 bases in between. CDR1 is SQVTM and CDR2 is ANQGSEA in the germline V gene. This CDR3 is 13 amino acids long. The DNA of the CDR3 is TGCAGCGTTGTTTACAGGGAGGGAGGGACCCAGTACTTC. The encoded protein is CSVVYREGGTQYF. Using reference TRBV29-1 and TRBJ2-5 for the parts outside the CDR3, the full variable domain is SAVISQKPSRDICQRGTSLTIQCQVDSQVTMMFWYRQQPGQSLTLIATANQGSEATYESGFVIDKFPISRPNLTFSTLTVSNMSPEDSSIYLCSVVYREGGTQYFGPGTRLLVL.

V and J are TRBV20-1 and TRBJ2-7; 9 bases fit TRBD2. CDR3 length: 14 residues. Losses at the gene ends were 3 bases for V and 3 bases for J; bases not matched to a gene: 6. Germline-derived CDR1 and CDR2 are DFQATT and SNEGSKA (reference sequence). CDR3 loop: CSASSPSGNYEQYF. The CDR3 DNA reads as TGCAGTGCTAGTTCCCCTAGCGGGAACTACGAGCAGTACTTC.

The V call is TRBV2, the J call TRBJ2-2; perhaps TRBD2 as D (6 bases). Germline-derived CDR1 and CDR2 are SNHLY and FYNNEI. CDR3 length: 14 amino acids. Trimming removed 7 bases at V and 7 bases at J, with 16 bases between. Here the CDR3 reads CASMGGMSDGELFF. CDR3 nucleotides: TGTGCCAGCATGGGCGGGATGAGCGACGGGGAGCTGTTTTTT.

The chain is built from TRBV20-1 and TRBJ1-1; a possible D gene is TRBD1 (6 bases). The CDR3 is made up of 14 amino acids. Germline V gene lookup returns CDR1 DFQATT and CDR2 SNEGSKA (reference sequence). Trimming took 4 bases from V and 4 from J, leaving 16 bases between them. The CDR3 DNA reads TGCAGTGCTACCCGGGGAACAGGGAGCACTGAAGCTTTCTTT. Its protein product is CSATRGTGSTEAFF.

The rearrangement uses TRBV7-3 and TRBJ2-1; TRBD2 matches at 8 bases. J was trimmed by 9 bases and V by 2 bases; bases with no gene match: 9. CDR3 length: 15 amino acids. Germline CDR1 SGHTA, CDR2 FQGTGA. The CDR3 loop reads CASSLVNGRAGEQFF. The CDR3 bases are TGTGCCAGCAGCTTAGTCAACGGGAGGGCGGGTGAGCAGTTCTTC. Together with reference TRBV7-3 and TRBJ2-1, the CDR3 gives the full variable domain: GAGVSQTPSNKVTEKGKYVELRCDPISGHTALYWYRQSLGQGPEFLIYFQGTGAADDSGLPNDRFFAVRPEGSVSTLKIQRTERGDSAVYLCASSLVNGRAGEQFFGPGTRLTVL.

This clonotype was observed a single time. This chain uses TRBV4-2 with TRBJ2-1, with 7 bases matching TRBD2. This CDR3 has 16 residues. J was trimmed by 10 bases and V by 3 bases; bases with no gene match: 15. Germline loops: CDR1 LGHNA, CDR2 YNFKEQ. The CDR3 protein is CASSHLGRGRAEEQFF. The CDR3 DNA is TGTGCCAGCAGCCACCTGGGACGGGGGAGGGCAGAAGAGCAGTTCTTC.

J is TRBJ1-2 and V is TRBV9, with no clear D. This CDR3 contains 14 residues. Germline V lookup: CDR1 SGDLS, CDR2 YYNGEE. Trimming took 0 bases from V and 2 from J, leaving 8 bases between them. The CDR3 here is CASSVGIGNYGYTF. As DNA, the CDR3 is TGTGCCAGCAGCGTAGGGATAGGGAACTATGGCTACACCTTC.

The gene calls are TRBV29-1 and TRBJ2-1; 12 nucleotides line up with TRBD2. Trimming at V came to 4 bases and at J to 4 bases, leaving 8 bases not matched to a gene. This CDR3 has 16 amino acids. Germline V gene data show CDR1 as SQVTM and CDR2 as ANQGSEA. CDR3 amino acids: CSVAGTSGHSYNEQFF. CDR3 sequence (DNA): TGCAGCGTTGCCGGGACTAGCGGGCATTCTTACAATGAGCAGTTCTTC.

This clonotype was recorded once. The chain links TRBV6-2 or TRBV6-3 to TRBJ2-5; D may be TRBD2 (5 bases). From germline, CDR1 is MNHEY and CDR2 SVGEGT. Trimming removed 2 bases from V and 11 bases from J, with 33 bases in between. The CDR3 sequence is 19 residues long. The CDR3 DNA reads TGTGCCAGCAGTTACCCTCCGCTTCGGGCGGGCAACTCCTACAATGAGCAGTACTTC. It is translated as CASSYPPLRAGNSYNEQYF.